Presented here are 10 T cell receptor beta chains from one specimen sequenced in a study of blood T cell repertoires in COVID-19. The protocol was immunoSEQ multiplex PCR, while the TCRdb copy is restricted to in-frame clones and leaves out a portion. The sample consists of more than 250,000 clones, approximately 85% of them appearing once. The sequenced material came from peripheral blood. These receptors were taken from a woman between 50 and 59 years old with acute or convalescent COVID-19.

This chain links TRBV28 with TRBJ1-1; D is unresolved. CDR1 MDHEN and CDR2 SYDVKM come from the germline V gene. The germline V and J ends were trimmed by 4 bases and 1 base, with 13 bases remaining between them. The CDR3 is made up of 15 amino acids. In nucleotides, the CDR3 is TGTGCCAGCAGTTCCTTGGGGAGTTGGAACACTGAAGCTTTCTTT. It encodes CASSSLGSWNTEAFF.

The genes are TRBV4-3 and TRBJ2-7, with 7 nucleotides matching TRBD1. CDR3 size: 13 residues. Unmatched junction bases numbered 2, after V lost 2 bases and J lost 4 bases. Germline V gives CDR1 LGHNA, CDR2 YSLEER. The CDR3 spells CASSQQTGYEQYF. CDR3 bases: TGCGCCAGCAGCCAACAGACAGGGTACGAGCAGTACTTC.

J is TRBJ1-1 and V is TRBV4-1; D gene uncertain. This CDR3 contains 14 residues. Germline V CDR1 and CDR2: MGHRA, YSYEKL. Trimming pared 6 bases from V and 0 bases from J, leaving 11 bases between. DNA of the CDR3: TGCGCCAGCAGAGATGGCCCCATGAACACTGAAGCTTTCTTT. Translating gives CASRDGPMNTEAFF.

This sequence joins TRBV30 and TRBJ2-1, with 7 bases matching TRBD2. Germline V lookup: CDR1 GTSNPN, CDR2 SVGIG (reference sequence). After removal of 3 bases from V and 6 bases from J, the junction contained 23 bases not matched to a gene. This CDR3 has 19 amino acids. The CDR3 coding sequence is TGTGCCTGGAGCCACAGACTAGCTAGCTGGCCGCCAAGCACCAATGAGCAGTTCTTC. Translation gives CAWSHRLASWPPSTNEQFF.

The chain is built from TRBV28 and TRBJ1-5; the D is unclear. The V and J ends lost 3 bases and 3 bases respectively, with 15 bases between them. The CDR3 extends over 16 amino acids. Germline V gene sequence: CDR1 MDHEN, CDR2 SYDVKM. The CDR3: CASSFSGYGVNQPQHF. The CDR3 bases are TGTGCCAGCAGTTTCTCGGGGTACGGGGTCAATCAGCCCCAGCATTTT.

This rearrangement joins TRBV7-2 to TRBJ1-6; possible D gene TRBD1, 5 bases. Trimming removed 0 bases from V and 5 bases from J, with 8 bases in between. The CDR3 contains 15 residues. Per the germline V gene, CDR1 is SGHTA and CDR2 is FQGNSA. DNA of the CDR3: TGTGCCAGCAGCTTAGCTTGGGGGGATAATTCACCCCTCCACTTT. Translating it yields CASSLAWGDNSPLHF.

The J gene is TRBJ1-4, the V gene TRBV4-2; D remains unclear. From germline, CDR1 is LGHNA and CDR2 YNFKEQ. V shed 1 base and J shed 0 bases, with 9 bases lying between them. This CDR3 contains 16 residues. The CDR3 nucleotides are TGTGCCAGCAGCCAAGCGGACGGGACAACTAATGAAAAACTGTTTTTT. It specifies CASSQADGTTNEKLFF.

The rearrangement joins TRBV27 to TRBJ2-1, with 8 nucleotides matching TRBD2. With V trimmed by 4 bases and J by 9 bases, 5 bases remained unmatched. CDR3 length equals 13 residues. Germline V gene lookup returns CDR1 MNHEY and CDR2 SMNVEV (reference sequence). The CDR3 DNA reads as TGTGCCAGCAGTTCGGGACTAGGGATTGAGCAGTTCTTC. Translating gives CASSSGLGIEQFF.

The chain uses TRBV27 and TRBJ1-5; D not certain. Germline-derived CDR1 and CDR2 are MNHEY and SMNVEV (reference sequence). The CDR3 loop spans 15 amino acids. The ends were cut back, 2 bases at V and 4 bases at J, with 12 bases in the middle. The CDR3 loop reads CASSLGASGNQPQHF. Written as DNA, the CDR3 is TGTGCCAGCAGTTTAGGTGCGTCGGGGAATCAGCCCCAGCATTTT.

The V gene is TRBV11-1, the J gene TRBJ2-5; TRBD1 is a possible D gene (5 bases). Germline V gene sequence: CDR1 SGHAT, CDR2 FQDESV (reference sequence). The CDR3 spans 14 residues. V dropped 5 bases and J dropped 5 bases, with 15 bases sitting between them. The CDR3 nucleotides are TGTGCCAGCAGCCCCCCTGACAGACGGGAGACCCAGTACTTC. Amino acid sequence: CASSPPDRRETQYF.